What follows are 24 T cell receptor beta chains derived from one specimen sequenced in a study of regulatory T cells in long-lasting Graves disease. HTBI primers from iRepertoire and Arm-PCR of CDR3 regions yielded the TCR beta libraries. A single record per CDR3 protein comes from TCRdb applying MiXCR to the multiplex PCR reads. This sample has 410,000 or so distinct CDR3 sequences, with under 15% found just once. Documented time point: newly diagnosed GD, antithyroid drugs for less than 3 months. PBMC-extracted RNA yielded the TCR library. These data were likewise used in another study, on T cells in Graves' hyperthyroidism and ophthalmopathy.

Specimen: peripheral blood mononuclear cells (PBMCs), collected at new diagnosis, from a patient treated with antithyroid drugs. The receptor source for this set is a woman in her twenties or thirties with Graves disease.

Many counts were recorded for this clonotype. The chain carries TRBV28 and TRBJ2-7; 11 positions agree with TRBD2. This CDR3 region has 15 residues. Germline V gene sequence: CDR1 MDHEN, CDR2 SYDVKM. V shed 6 bases and J 0 bases; nucleotides not matched to a gene: 4. CDR3 sequence reads: CASSTGLAGSYEQYF. DNA for the CDR3: TGTGCCAGCAGCACCGGACTAGCGGGCTCCTACGAGCAGTACTTC.

V usage is TRBV20-1 and J usage is TRBJ2-3; 7 bases match TRBD1. Trimming cost V 8 bases and J 4 bases; bases outside gene matches: 6. Germline assignment: CDR1 DFQATT and CDR2 SNEGSKA (reference sequence). This CDR3 is 12 amino acids long. DNA of the CDR3: TGCAGTTCGGGACAGCTCCCAGATACGCAGTATTTT. This translates into CSSGQLPDTQYF.

This clonotype was picked up many times. The chain recombines TRBV27 with TRBJ2-1, with 7 nucleotides matching TRBD2. The CDR3 is made up of 15 amino acids. Germline lookup yields CDR1 MNHEY and CDR2 SMNVEV (reference sequence). Unmatched junction bases numbered 12, after V lost 8 bases and J lost 5 bases. The chain's CDR3 is CASGVGRIIDNEQFF. The CDR3 region has the DNA TGTGCCAGCGGTGTCGGGAGGATCATCGACAATGAGCAGTTCTTC.

The rearrangement uses TRBV4-2 and TRBJ2-7; D remains ambiguous. Looked up from germline, CDR1 is LGHNA and CDR2 is YNFKEQ. V was clipped by 2 bases and J by 3 bases, with 8 bases between them. The CDR3 contains 13 residues. In nucleotides, the CDR3 is TGTGCCAGCAGCCAATACAACTTCTACGAGCAGTACTTC. This sequence encodes CASSQYNFYEQYF.

This clonotype was seen a handful of times. The CDR3 DNA follows: TGCGCCAGCAGTGAGGCCGGGAGGGACGCCGGGGAGCTGTTTTTT. The encoded protein is CASSEAGRDAGELFF. This chain uses TRBV10-1 with TRBJ2-2; 8 positions match TRBD2. The CDR3 loop spans 15 amino acids. V dropped 2 bases and J dropped 6; count of bases not matched to a gene: 5. Germline V gives CDR1 WNHNN, CDR2 SYGVQD (reference sequence).

This clonotype was seen many times. This chain connects TRBV28 to TRBJ1-2; D may be TRBD1 (5 bases). The ends were cut back, 5 bases at V and 10 bases at J, with 17 bases in the middle. The CDR3 consists of 13 residues. The germline gives CDR1 MDHEN, CDR2 SYDVKM. CDR3 coding DNA: TGTGCCAGCAGTCAGTTTTGGTCACAGGACTACACCTTC. It codes for CASSQFWSQDYTF.

This clonotype appeared many times. The chain uses TRBV12-3 or TRBV12-4 and TRBJ2-7; TRBD1 matches 11 bases. The J segment lost 7 bases and the V segment lost 4 bases, leaving 9 bases of the junction unmatched. This CDR3 contains 15 residues. The CDR3: CASSSGTGGALEQYF. CDR3 bases: TGTGCCAGCAGTTCAGGGACAGGGGGAGCCTTGGAGCAGTACTTC.

The chain employs TRBV11-2 and TRBJ2-2, with D unclear. CDR3 size: 16 residues. The V end was cut by 2 bases, the J end by 6 bases, with 16 bases between. Per germline, CDR1 SGHAT and CDR2 FQNNGV. The CDR3 nucleotides are TGTGCCAGCAGCTTATTGGCCCGCAAGCGCGCCGGGGAGCTGTTTTTT. Amino acids: CASSLLARKRAGELFF.

Only a few counts were recorded for this clonotype. Since the CDR3 does not end with the conserved phenylalanine or tryptophan, this likely comes from a read error. This chain connects TRBV6-5 to TRBJ1-1; D is unresolved. Germline CDR1 and CDR2: MNHEY and SVGAGI. Trimming removed 2 bases at V and 2 bases at J, with 6 bases between. The CDR3 is made up of 13 amino acids. In DNA, the CDR3 is TGTGCCAGCAGTTACAGGCCAAACACTGAAGCTTTCCTT. Translated: CASSYRPNTEAFL.

This clonotype came up a few times. A read error may be the cause here, since a much bigger clone is one base away. The chain links TRBV12-3 or TRBV12-4 to TRBJ2-7; D possibly corresponds to TRBD1 (5 bases). CDR3 length: 14 residues. The CDR3 here is CASAAQGFRYEQCF. The DNA for the CDR3 is TGTGCCAGCGCAGCCCAGGGTTTTCGATACGAGCAGTGCTTC.

This clonotype showed up many times. In DNA form, the CDR3 reads TGTGCCAGCAGAGCAGGGGCCAACGTCCTGACTTTC. This gives the protein CASRAGANVLTF. The chain combines TRBV2 with TRBJ2-6; D ambiguous. Per germline, CDR1 SNHLY and CDR2 FYNNEI. CDR3 length equals 12 residues. Trimming pared 6 bases from V and 4 bases from J, leaving 4 bases between.

The chain has TRBV20-1 and TRBJ2-7, with 9 bases fitting TRBD2. The CDR3 consists of 15 residues. Germline V gene sequence: CDR1 DFQATT, CDR2 SNEGSKA (reference sequence). Trimming took 3 bases from V and 3 from J; bases not matched to a gene: 9. The CDR3 nucleotides read TGCAGTGCTAGGGGAGGTAGCGGGAGTGTCTACGAGCAGTACTTC. This gives the protein CSARGGSGSVYEQYF.

This clonotype was recorded many times. The chain employs TRBV5-5 and TRBJ1-5; 9 bases are a match to TRBD1. CDR3 length equals 15 residues. Germline V lookup: CDR1 SGHKS, CDR2 YYEKEE (reference sequence). J lost 2 bases, V lost 4 bases, and 4 bases had no gene match. CDR3 in DNA: TGTGCCAGCAGCGGGACAGGGAACGGCAATCAGCCCCAGCATTTT. It yields the protein CASSGTGNGNQPQHF. Full variable domain (rest looked up from reference TRBV5-5 and TRBJ1-5): DAGVTQSPTHLIKTRGQQVTLRCSPISGHKSVSWYQQVLGQGPQFIFQYYEKEERGRGNFPDRFSARQFPNYSSELNVNALLLGDSALYLCASSGTGNGNQPQHFGDGTRLSIL.

Many counts were recorded for this clonotype. This rearrangement joins TRBV20-1 to TRBJ2-5; TRBD2 matches 7 bases. This CDR3 is 14 amino acids long. The trim removed 5 bases at V and 3 bases at J, leaving 9 bases unmatched. The germline gives CDR1 DFQATT, CDR2 SNEGSKA (reference sequence). CDR3 region: CSAHYRDYKETQYF. The CDR3 DNA reads as TGCAGTGCTCACTACCGGGACTATAAAGAGACCCAGTACTTC.

This clonotype was seen repeatedly, ten times or more. The chain combines TRBV18 with TRBJ1-2; D ambiguous. Trimming stripped 2 bases from V and 3 bases from J, with 13 bases between. Germline assignment: CDR1 KGHSH and CDR2 LQKENI. The CDR3 loop spans 15 amino acids. The CDR3 sequence is CASSPEKVGHYGYTF. The CDR3 coding sequence is TGTGCCAGCTCACCAGAGAAGGTGGGTCACTATGGCTACACCTTC. The variable domain in full, with the rest retrieved from reference TRBV18 and TRBJ1-2, is NAGVMQNPRHLVRRRGQEARLRCSPMKGHSHVYWYRQLPEEGLKFMVYLQKENIIDESGMPKERFSAEFPKEGPSILRIQQVVRGDSAAYFCASSPEKVGHYGYTFGSGTRLTVV.

This clonotype was picked up many times. The V and J genes are TRBV5-1 and TRBJ2-7; D is perhaps TRBD2 (6 bases). The CDR3 loop spans 15 amino acids. The V gene's germline CDR1 is SGHRS and CDR2 YFSETQ. Trimming removed 3 bases from V and 5 bases from J, with 18 bases in between. CDR3 protein: CASSYKAGWGNEQYF. DNA for the CDR3: TGCGCCAGCAGCTACAAAGCGGGCTGGGGGAACGAGCAGTACTTC.

This clonotype was recorded many times. The chain combines TRBV6-5 with TRBJ2-7; D unresolved. The germline V and J ends were trimmed by 4 bases and 4 bases, with 11 bases remaining between them. Germline V gene sequence: CDR1 MNHEY, CDR2 SVGAGI. The CDR3 length is 13 residues. The CDR3 sequence: CASSSDTGYEQYF. In nucleotides, the CDR3 is TGTGCCAGCAGTTCTGATACTGGTTACGAGCAGTACTTC.

This clonotype was seen more than once but under ten times. The V call is TRBV15, the J call TRBJ1-2, with D unclear. This CDR3 spans 13 amino acids. Deletions cut 0 bases from V and 5 bases from J, with 7 bases between. In germline, CDR1 is LNHNV, CDR2 YYDKDF (reference sequence). The CDR3 loop reads CATSRDETYGYTF. The CDR3 coding sequence is TGTGCCACCAGCAGAGATGAGACTTATGGCTACACCTTC.

This clonotype showed up just once. The chain employs TRBV11-3 and TRBJ2-5; 10 bases are shared with TRBD2. The V segment lost 0 bases and the J segment 8 bases; nucleotides outside the gene matches: 9. The CDR3 runs to 16 residues. The germline CDR1 and CDR2 sequences are SGHNT and YENEEA. The DNA of the CDR3 is TGTGCCAGCAGCTTAGAGGGAGCGGGAGGGAAGAGAACCCAGTACTTC. Amino acids: CASSLEGAGGKRTQYF. The full variable domain, completed using reference TRBV11-3 and TRBJ2-5, is EAGVVQSPRYKIIEKKQPVAFWCNPISGHNTLYWYLQNLGQGPELLIRYENEEAVDDSQLPKDRFSAERLKGVDSTLKIQPAELGDSAVYLCASSLEGAGGKRTQYFGPGTRLLVL.

This clonotype was seen many times. The chain couples TRBV5-1 to TRBJ1-1, with 7 bases identical to TRBD1. The J segment lost 7 bases and the V segment lost 5 bases, leaving 14 bases of the junction unmatched. CDR1 is SGHRS and CDR2 is YFSETQ in the germline V gene. The CDR3 length is 15 residues. DNA of the CDR3: TGCGCCAGCAGTTCGCCCGAGACAGGGCGATTTGAAGCTTTCTTT. It codes for CASSSPETGRFEAFF.

This clonotype showed up many times. The rearrangement links TRBV7-3 to TRBJ1-1; weak D call: TRBD1 (5 bases). The CDR3 totals 15 residues. Looked up from germline, CDR1 is SGHTA and CDR2 is FQGTGA. V lost 2 bases to trimming and J lost 5 bases, with 15 bases between them. CDR3 in amino acids: CASSLLPGRQTEAFF. CDR3 coding DNA: TGTGCCAGCAGCTTACTACCGGGGCGGCAAACTGAAGCTTTCTTT.

This clonotype was detected many times. The chain uses TRBV10-3 and TRBJ1-4, with D unresolved. Trimming left V 4 bases short and J 8 bases short, with 17 bases between. CDR1 and CDR2 (germline): ENHRY, SYGVKD. The CDR3 is 15 amino acids. CDR3 sequence: CAISGRPVGEEKLFF. CDR3 bases: TGTGCCATCAGTGGCCGACCCGTTGGAGAGGAAAAACTGTTTTTT.

This clonotype was seen ten or more times. This sequence joins TRBV5-1 and TRBJ2-1; the match to TRBD2 covers 11 bases. This CDR3 contains 15 residues. Losses at the gene ends were 4 bases for V and 7 bases for J; bases not matched to a gene: 7. Germline CDR1 and CDR2: SGHRS and YFSETQ. Here the CDR3 reads CASSGRGLAGNEQFF. CDR3 nucleotides: TGCGCCAGCAGCGGGAGAGGACTAGCGGGTAATGAGCAGTTCTTC.

The table lists this clonotype with many counts. The chain links TRBV28 to TRBJ1-1; maybe TRBD1 (5 bases). Trimming left V 3 bases short and J 9 bases short, with 11 bases between. This CDR3 spans 12 amino acids. Germline lookup yields CDR1 MDHEN and CDR2 SYDVKM. CDR3: CASSLRDAQAFF. The DNA of the CDR3 is TGTGCCAGCAGTTTGCGGGACGCCCAAGCTTTCTTT.